A single TCR beta chain is shown here with its context. The data were obtained in a study of T cell changes during pregnancy in multiple sclerosis. Generated by immunoSEQ multiplex PCR, the TCRdb table keeps only in-frame clones and is missing some. This sample yields some 64,000 clones, of which about 88% are seen a single time; 3.3% belongs to the top ten. CDR3 size: 16 residues. Losses at the gene ends were 0 bases for V and 2 bases for J; bases not matched to a gene: 5. In germline, CDR1 is SGHRS, CDR2 YFSETQ. The chain combines TRBV5-1 with TRBJ2-3, with 8 bases matching TRBD1. This clonotype originated in a female donor in good health, enrolled as a control in a pregnancy study. This sample comprised peripheral blood, obtained in the first trimester of pregnancy. This CDR3 reads CASSLGGQGLTDTQYF. The DNA for the CDR3 is TGCGCCAGCAGCTTGGGAGGACAGGGACTCACAGATACGCAGTATTTT.